Listed here is a single T cell receptor (beta chain). Its antigen is unknown. 60 Vbeta and 13 Jbeta primers were used in PCR. This table comes from immunoSEQ multiplex PCR, and its TCRdb copy is limited to in-frame clones, with some not included. The listing contains some 28,000 clones. This entry is derived from a study of cytomegalovirus exposure and HLA in healthy donors. Study-wide findings and caveats: Per a later analysis, approximately 16,000 TCR beta sequences showed association with HLA alleles at 0.05 false discovery rate. Solely CMV serostatus was available to characterize immune exposure.

The CDR3 is 14 amino acids. Germline values: CDR1 SGHAT, CDR2 FQNNGV. V gave up 11 bases and J gave up 0 bases, with 13 bases separating them. The sample comprised PBMCs. The source of this sequence is a man aged 25-45 years in good health and CMV-seronegative. The chain uses TRBV11-2 and TRBJ2-2; D remains unclear. In DNA, the CDR3 is TGTGCCGGCATCGTAGCAACGAACACCGGGGAGCTGTTTTTT. It codes for CAGIVATNTGELFF.